This T cell receptor beta chain is drawn from a study of blood T cell repertoires in COVID-19. Study summary: Sites across the United States, Italy and Spain contributed samples from acute and convalescent COVID-19. Sample material is recorded as cDNA or gDNA derived from T cells, B-cell-depleted T cells, or PBMCs.

Germline loops: CDR1 SGHTA, CDR2 FQGNSA. There are 15 residues in the CDR3. Trimming cost V 6 bases and J 2 bases, with 13 bases left between them. In the original analysis: Amplification of reference gene primers was used by the study to estimate nucleated cell counts. Using immunoSEQ multiplex PCR, the repertoire was profiled, and TCRdb retains in-frame clones only, with some absent. The D gene and trimming were derived from the DNA, and the V and J assignments and clone size from that table. The repertoire has 650,000 to 800,000 clones, 75% to 90% of them found once; the top ten carry roughly 0.25%.

The chain carries TRBV7-2 and TRBJ2-2, with D perhaps TRBD1 (5 bases). This receptor was identified in a woman younger than 35 with acute or convalescent COVID-19. The sequenced material came from peripheral blood. CDR3 residues: CASRVTDINTGELFF. The CDR3, as DNA: TGTGCCAGCAGGGTGACGGACATAAACACCGGGGAGCTGTTTTTT.